The 2 T cell receptor beta chains listed next were all sequenced from one sample in a study of T cell changes during pregnancy in multiple sclerosis. TCRdb's table, derived via immunoSEQ multiplex PCR, lists solely in-frame clones and lacks some. This table holds roughly 57,000 clones, less than 95% found once. The material sequenced was CD8+ T cells from peripheral blood mononuclear cells, taken after pregnancy. These receptors came from a female donor with multiple sclerosis, enrolled in a pregnancy study.

This rearrangement joins TRBV4-3 to TRBJ2-1; D not certain. The CDR3 length is 14 residues. CDR1 and CDR2 from the germline V gene are LGHNA and YSLEER. V was trimmed by 1 base and J by 4 bases, leaving 8 bases between them. The CDR3 region is CASSQVNSYNEQFF. CDR3 bases: TGCGCCAGCAGCCAAGTTAACAGTTACAATGAGCAGTTCTTC.

The V call is TRBV2, the J call TRBJ2-7, with 9 bases matching TRBD1. Looked up from germline, CDR1 is SNHLY and CDR2 is FYNNEI. V shed 10 bases and J 12 bases; nucleotides not matched to a gene: 19. This CDR3 contains 14 residues. The DNA for the CDR3 is TGTGCCACCACGGGACAGGGAGGGACGGTAGACTTGTACTTC. As protein: CATTGQGGTVDLYF.